These 21 T cell receptor beta chains originate from one sample sequenced in a study of cytomegalovirus exposure and HLA in healthy donors. The PCR had 60 Vbeta and 13 Jbeta primers. Clones were sequenced by immunoSEQ multiplex PCR, and TCRdb holds only the in-frame ones, with some missing. The sample shows 200,000 to 250,000 clones, around 80% of them seen only once. The material sequenced was PBMCs. These receptors were collected from a woman aged 55 to 70 in good health and CMV-seropositive.

This clone was found a few times. V and J are TRBV5-4 and TRBJ1-2, with 9 nucleotides matching TRBD1. V shed 3 bases, J shed 4 bases, and the junction held 1 base outside the gene matches. This CDR3 is 13 amino acids long. Germline assignment: CDR1 SGHNT and CDR2 YYREEE (reference sequence). The DNA for the CDR3 is TGTGCCAGCAGCTCGGGACAGGGCTATGGCTACACCTTC. Its translation: CASSSGQGYGYTF.

This sequence joins TRBV6-5 and TRBJ2-1; 10 bases are a match to TRBD1. The germline V gene encodes CDR1 MNHEY and CDR2 SVGAGI. Unmatched junction bases numbered 1, after V lost 0 bases and J lost 2 bases. CDR3 length: 16 amino acids. Written as DNA, the CDR3 is TGTGCCAGCAGTTACTCGGGACAGGGGACCTACAATGAGCAGTTCTTC. Translated, it gives CASSYSGQGTYNEQFF.

The chain links TRBV30 to TRBJ1-1; 8 bases are shared with TRBD1. CDR1 and CDR2 from the germline V gene are GTSNPN and SVGIG (reference sequence). The ends lost 4 bases at V and 4 bases at J; junction bases unmatched: 2. This CDR3 has 12 amino acids. DNA for the CDR3: TGTGCCTGGAACAGGGGGGGCACTGAAGCTTTCTTT. Translated: CAWNRGGTEAFF.

This clone was seen only a few times. The gene calls are TRBV7-2 and TRBJ2-5, with TRBD2 matching over 8 bases. CDR1 and CDR2 (germline): SGHTA, FQGNSA. V lost 4 bases, J lost 5 bases, and 9 bases stayed unmatched. The CDR3 extends over 15 amino acids. DNA for the CDR3: TGTGCCAGCAGCTCCCGTAGCGGGATGGGGGAGACCCAGTACTTC. This translates into CASSSRSGMGETQYF.

The V gene is TRBV9, the J gene TRBJ2-2; a weak D match, TRBD2 (5 bases). The germline CDR1 and CDR2 sequences are SGDLS and YYNGEE. V dropped 3 bases and J dropped 4 bases, with 13 bases sitting between them. The CDR3 is 15 amino acids. In DNA form, the CDR3 reads TGTGCCAGCAGCGCCACTAGTGCAGGCACCGGGGAGCTGTTTTTT. It translates to CASSATSAGTGELFF.

This chain links TRBV4-2 with TRBJ2-5, with a possible D match to TRBD2 (6 bases). V lost 4 bases to trimming and J lost 5 bases, with 8 bases between them. This CDR3 comprises 12 residues. In germline, CDR1 is LGHNA, CDR2 YNFKEQ. The CDR3 protein is CASSRAGETQYF. The CDR3 coding sequence is TGTGCCAGCAGCCGGGCGGGGGAGACCCAGTACTTC.

The chain uses TRBV11-2 and TRBJ2-7; 9 nucleotides agree with TRBD2. J lost 0 bases, V lost 2 bases, and 5 bases had no gene match. The length of the CDR3 is 16 residues. Germline-derived CDR1 and CDR2 are SGHAT and FQNNGV. The CDR3 DNA reads TGTGCCAGCAGCTTACTAGCGGGATTAAGCTCCTACGAGCAGTACTTC. This encodes CASSLLAGLSSYEQYF.

V is TRBV7-2 and J is TRBJ1-1; possibly TRBD1 for D (6 bases). CDR3 size: 15 residues. Between the trimmed V and J ends, which lost 4 bases and 1 base, there was a span of 13 bases. Germline CDR1 reads SGHTA; CDR2 reads FQGNSA. The CDR3 DNA reads TGTGCCAGCAGCTCAAATGACAGGTGGAACACTGAAGCTTTCTTT. As protein: CASSSNDRWNTEAFF.

The CDR3 spells CASSPPMTGELFF. The CDR3 coding sequence is TGTGCCAGCTCACCACCTATGACCGGGGAGCTGTTTTTT. V usage is TRBV18 and J usage is TRBJ2-2; D is unresolved. This CDR3 is 13 amino acids long. Trimming removed 0 bases at V and 5 bases at J, with 4 bases between. The V gene's germline CDR1 is KGHSH and CDR2 LQKENI.

CDR3 nucleotide sequence: TGTGCCACCAGTGCGATTGGAAACACCATATATTTT. Residues: CATSAIGNTIYF. The rearrangement joins TRBV15 to TRBJ1-3; no reliable D call. There are 12 residues in the CDR3. The ends were cut back, 6 bases at V and 3 bases at J, with 6 bases in the middle. CDR1 is LNHNV, CDR2 YYDKDF, per germline (reference sequence).

J is TRBJ2-6 and V is TRBV30, with TRBD1 matching 8 bases. Germline CDR1 is GTSNPN and CDR2 is SVGIG (reference sequence). J was trimmed by 5 bases and V by 8 bases; bases with no gene match: 14. The CDR3 covers 16 residues. The CDR3 sequence is CAAGQGGGSRANVLTF. The DNA for the CDR3 is TGTGCCGCTGGACAGGGAGGAGGTTCTAGGGCCAACGTCCTGACTTTC.

The chain couples TRBV5-1 to TRBJ2-1, with D perhaps TRBD1 (5 bases). V dropped 1 base and J dropped 9 bases, with 11 bases sitting between them. Germline CDR1 is SGHRS and CDR2 is YFSETQ. This CDR3 is 13 amino acids long. CDR3 region: CASSLRAQGEQFF. The CDR3 coding sequence is TGCGCCAGCAGCTTGCGGGCTCAGGGTGAGCAGTTCTTC.

The chain links TRBV5-4 to TRBJ1-4; D is possibly TRBD1 (5 bases). This CDR3 is 13 amino acids long. Per the germline V gene, CDR1 is SGHNT and CDR2 is YYREEE (reference sequence). Trimming stripped 0 bases from V and 8 bases from J, with 8 bases between. CDR3 bases: TGTGCCAGCAGCTTGGCCCAGGGAGAAAAACTGTTTTTT. Translating it yields CASSLAQGEKLFF.

This clone has more than one count but fewer than ten. The J gene is TRBJ1-2, the V gene TRBV5-6; 8 bases match TRBD1. This CDR3 contains 15 residues. The V and J ends lost 2 bases and 2 bases, in that order; junction bases with no gene match: 5. The V gene's germline CDR1 is SGHDT and CDR2 YYEEEE. DNA for the CDR3: TGTGCCAGCAGCTTATATGACAGGGGAAACTATGGCTACACCTTC. It translates to CASSLYDRGNYGYTF.

The chain joins TRBV19 to TRBJ2-1; possibly TRBD2 for D (5 bases). Germline CDR1 reads LNHDA; CDR2 reads SQIVND (reference sequence). CDR3 length: 18 residues. V was shortened by 3 bases and J by 0 bases, with 18 bases between the two germline ends. Written as DNA, the CDR3 is TGTGCCAGTAGTATCGGGCCGGTGGGAGCGAGCTCCTACAATGAGCAGTTCTTC. Translation gives CASSIGPVGASSYNEQFF. The entire variable domain, with the rest obtained from reference TRBV19 and TRBJ2-1, is as follows: DGGITQSPKYLFRKEGQNVTLSCEQNLNHDAMYWYRQDPGQGLRLIYYSQIVNDFQKGDIAEGYSVSREKKESFPLTVTSAQKNPTAFYLCASSIGPVGASSYNEQFFGPGTRLTVL.

The chain links TRBV27 to TRBJ2-4; TRBD1 is a possible D gene (6 bases). The V end lost 6 bases, the J end lost 8 bases, and 38 bases lay between the germline ends. The length of the CDR3 is 21 residues. Germline CDR1 reads MNHEY; CDR2 reads SMNVEV (reference sequence). CDR3 sequence (DNA): TGTGCCAGCAGAGTTACCGGCCGCTACGGGACACAAAGAAATCAGGGTGACATTCAGTACTTC. Translation: CASRVTGRYGTQRNQGDIQYF.

The V and J genes are TRBV11-2 and TRBJ1-3; D is unresolved. Germline CDR1 SGHAT, CDR2 FQNNGV. V gave up 4 bases and J gave up 1 base, with 8 bases separating them. The CDR3 extends over 14 amino acids. The CDR3 protein is CASSSGVSGNTIYF. DNA for the CDR3: TGTGCCAGCAGCTCCGGGGTTTCTGGAAACACCATATATTTT.

This clone was detected only a few times. V is TRBV6-5 and J is TRBJ2-3, with 9 bases fitting TRBD1. Germline V gene lookup returns CDR1 MNHEY and CDR2 SVGAGI. The V gene end was trimmed by 7 bases and the J gene end by 5 bases; junction bases not matched to a gene: 7. The CDR3 consists of 14 residues. CDR3 sequence: CASTLQGAGDTQYF. For the CDR3, the DNA is TGTGCCAGCACCCTACAGGGGGCCGGAGATACGCAGTATTTT.

The V gene is TRBV28, the J gene TRBJ2-1; D unresolved. This CDR3 spans 12 amino acids. V was pared by 2 bases and J by 9 bases, with 8 bases between. Germline V gene lookup returns CDR1 MDHEN and CDR2 SYDVKM. DNA for the CDR3: TGTGCCAGCAGTTTAACCCGGTTTGAGCAGTTCTTC. Its protein is CASSLTRFEQFF.

The chain combines TRBV6-6 with TRBJ2-7; possibly TRBD1 for D (8 bases). Germline V gene sequence: CDR1 MNHNY, CDR2 SVGAGI (reference sequence). V lost 1 base and J 3 bases, leaving 10 bases between the germline ends. CDR3 size: 14 residues. The CDR3 DNA is TGTGCCAGCAGTTACTACAGGGGGGGCTACGAGCAGTACTTC. This gives the protein CASSYYRGGYEQYF.

This sequence joins TRBV7-2 and TRBJ1-1; 9 bases map to TRBD1. V trimming: 0 bases; J trimming: 11 bases; junction bases outside the gene matches: 4. The CDR3 is 13 residues long. Looked up from germline, CDR1 is SGHTA and CDR2 is FQGNSA. The CDR3: CASSLADRGGAFF. In DNA, the CDR3 is TGTGCCAGCAGCTTAGCAGACAGGGGGGGCGCTTTCTTT.